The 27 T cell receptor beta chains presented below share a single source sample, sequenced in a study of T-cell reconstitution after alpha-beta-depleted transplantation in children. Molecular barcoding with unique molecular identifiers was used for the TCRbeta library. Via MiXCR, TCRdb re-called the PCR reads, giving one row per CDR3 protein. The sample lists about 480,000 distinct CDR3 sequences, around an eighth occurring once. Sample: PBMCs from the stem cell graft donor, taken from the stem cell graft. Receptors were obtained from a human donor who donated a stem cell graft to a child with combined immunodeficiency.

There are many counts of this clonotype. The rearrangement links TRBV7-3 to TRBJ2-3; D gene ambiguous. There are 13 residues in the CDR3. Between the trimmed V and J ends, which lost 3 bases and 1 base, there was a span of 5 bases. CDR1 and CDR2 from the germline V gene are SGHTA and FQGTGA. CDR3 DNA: TGTGCCAGCAGCTTTAAGGGCACAGATACGCAGTATTTT. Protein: CASSFKGTDTQYF.

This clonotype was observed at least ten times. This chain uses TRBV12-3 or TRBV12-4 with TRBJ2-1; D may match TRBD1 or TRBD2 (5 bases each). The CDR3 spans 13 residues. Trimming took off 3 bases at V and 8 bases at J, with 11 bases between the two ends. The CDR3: CASSFPGTYEQFF. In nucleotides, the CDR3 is TGTGCCAGCAGTTTCCCCGGGACCTATGAGCAGTTCTTC.

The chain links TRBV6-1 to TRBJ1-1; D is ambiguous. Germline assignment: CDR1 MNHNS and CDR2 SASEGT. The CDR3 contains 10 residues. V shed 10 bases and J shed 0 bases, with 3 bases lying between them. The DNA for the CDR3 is TGTGCCACCCTGAACACTGAAGCTTTCTTT. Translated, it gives CATLNTEAFF.

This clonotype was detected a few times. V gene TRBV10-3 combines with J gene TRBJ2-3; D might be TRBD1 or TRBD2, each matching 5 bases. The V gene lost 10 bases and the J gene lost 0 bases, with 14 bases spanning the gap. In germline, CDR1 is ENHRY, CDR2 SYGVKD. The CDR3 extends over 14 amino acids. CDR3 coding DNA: TGTGCCACTTCCCGGGACCTTAGCACAGATACGCAGTATTTT. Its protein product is CATSRDLSTDTQYF.

The CDR3, as DNA: TGTGCCAGCAATCCCGGGACGTTCTCCTACGAGCAGTACTTC. Amino acid sequence: CASNPGTFSYEQYF. The chain recombines TRBV9 with TRBJ2-7; possibly TRBD1 or TRBD2 for D (5 bases each). The CDR3 extends over 14 amino acids. In germline, CDR1 is SGDLS, CDR2 YYNGEE. Trimming took off 6 bases at V and 0 bases at J, with 13 bases between the two ends.

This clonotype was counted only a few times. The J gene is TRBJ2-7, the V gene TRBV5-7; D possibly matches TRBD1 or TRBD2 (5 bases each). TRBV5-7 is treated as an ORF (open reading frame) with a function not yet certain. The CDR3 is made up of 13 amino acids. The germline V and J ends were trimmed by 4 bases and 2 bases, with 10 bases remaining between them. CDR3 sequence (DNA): TGTGCCAGCAGCCCCGGGGCCGCCTACGAGCAGTACTTC. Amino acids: CASSPGAAYEQYF.

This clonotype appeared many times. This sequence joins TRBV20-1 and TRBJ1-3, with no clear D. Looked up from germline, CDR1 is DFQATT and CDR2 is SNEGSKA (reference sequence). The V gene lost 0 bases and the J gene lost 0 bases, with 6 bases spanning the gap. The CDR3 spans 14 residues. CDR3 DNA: TGCAGTGCTAGAGACGGGTACTCTGGAAACACCATATATTTT. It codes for CSARDGYSGNTIYF.

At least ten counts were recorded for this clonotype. The CDR3 is CASSSFSGGEQYF. The DNA for the CDR3 is TGTGCCAGCAGTTCATTCAGTGGAGGCGAGCAGTACTTC. The chain employs TRBV6-5 and TRBJ2-7, with D possibly being TRBD2 (5 bases). Trimming shortened V by 4 bases and J by 6 bases, and 13 bases separated the two germline ends. There are 13 residues in the CDR3. Germline V lookup: CDR1 MNHEY, CDR2 SVGAGI.

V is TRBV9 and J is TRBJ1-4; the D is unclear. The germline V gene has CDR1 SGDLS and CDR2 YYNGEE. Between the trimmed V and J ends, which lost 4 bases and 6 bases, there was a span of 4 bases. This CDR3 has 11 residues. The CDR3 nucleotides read TGTGCCAGCAGCAAAGATGAAAAACTGTTTTTT. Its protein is CASSKDEKLFF.

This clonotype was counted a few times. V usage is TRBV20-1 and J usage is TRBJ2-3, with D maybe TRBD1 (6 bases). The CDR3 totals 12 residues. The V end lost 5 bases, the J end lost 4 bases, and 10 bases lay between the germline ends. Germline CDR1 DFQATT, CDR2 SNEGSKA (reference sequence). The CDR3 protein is CSAHKGADTQYF. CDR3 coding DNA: TGCAGTGCTCATAAGGGGGCAGATACGCAGTATTTT.

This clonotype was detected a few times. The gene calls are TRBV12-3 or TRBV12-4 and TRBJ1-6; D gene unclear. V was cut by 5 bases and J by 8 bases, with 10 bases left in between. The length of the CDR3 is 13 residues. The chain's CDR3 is CASSPNSDSPLHF. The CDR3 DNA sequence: TGTGCCAGCAGTCCGAATTCCGATTCACCCCTCCACTTT.

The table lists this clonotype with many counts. This CDR3 is CASSVAANYNEQFF. As DNA, the CDR3 is TGTGCCAGCAGCGTTGCCGCGAACTACAATGAGCAGTTCTTC. This rearrangement joins TRBV9 to TRBJ2-1, with D hard to call. The CDR3 extends over 14 amino acids. The germline gives CDR1 SGDLS, CDR2 YYNGEE. V lost 2 bases and J lost 3, with 9 bases in between.

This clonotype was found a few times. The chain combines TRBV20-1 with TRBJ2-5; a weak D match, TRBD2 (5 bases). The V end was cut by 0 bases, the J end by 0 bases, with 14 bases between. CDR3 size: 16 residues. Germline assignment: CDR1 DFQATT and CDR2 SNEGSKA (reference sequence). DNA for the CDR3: TGCAGTGCTAGAGACAGGAGTAGCGCATACCAAGAGACCCAGTACTTC. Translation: CSARDRSSAYQETQYF.

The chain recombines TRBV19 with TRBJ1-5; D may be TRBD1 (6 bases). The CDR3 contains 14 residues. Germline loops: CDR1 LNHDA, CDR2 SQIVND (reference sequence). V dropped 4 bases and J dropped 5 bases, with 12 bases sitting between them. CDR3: CASSRTVRDQPQHF. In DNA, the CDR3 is TGTGCCAGTAGTAGGACAGTAAGAGATCAGCCCCAGCATTTT.

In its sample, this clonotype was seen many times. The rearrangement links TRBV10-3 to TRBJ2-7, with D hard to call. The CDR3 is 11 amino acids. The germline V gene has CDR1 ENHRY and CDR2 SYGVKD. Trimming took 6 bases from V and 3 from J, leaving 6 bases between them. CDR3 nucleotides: TGTGCCATCAGACAAAACTACGAGCAGTACTTC. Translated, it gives CAIRQNYEQYF.

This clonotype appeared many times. CDR3 amino acids: CASSPGQGALNEQFF. As DNA, the CDR3 is TGTGCCAGCAGTCCCGGACAGGGGGCTCTCAATGAGCAGTTCTTC. The rearrangement joins TRBV6-5 to TRBJ2-1; TRBD1 matches at 11 bases. The CDR3 contains 15 residues. Losses at the gene ends were 5 bases for V and 6 bases for J; bases not matched to a gene: 6. Germline CDR1 MNHEY, CDR2 SVGAGI.

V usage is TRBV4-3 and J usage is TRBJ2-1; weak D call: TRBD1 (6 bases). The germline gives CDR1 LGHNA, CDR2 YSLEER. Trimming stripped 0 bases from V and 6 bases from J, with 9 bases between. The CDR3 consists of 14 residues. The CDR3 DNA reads TGCGCCAGCAGCCAAGATAGGGGGTTCAATGAGCAGTTCTTC. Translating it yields CASSQDRGFNEQFF.

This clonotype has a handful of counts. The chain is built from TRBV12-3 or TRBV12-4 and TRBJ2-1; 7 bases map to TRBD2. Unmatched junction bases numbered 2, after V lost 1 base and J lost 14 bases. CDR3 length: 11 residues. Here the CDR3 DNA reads TGTGCCAGCAGTTTAGGGACTAGGGAGTTCTTC. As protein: CASSLGTREFF.

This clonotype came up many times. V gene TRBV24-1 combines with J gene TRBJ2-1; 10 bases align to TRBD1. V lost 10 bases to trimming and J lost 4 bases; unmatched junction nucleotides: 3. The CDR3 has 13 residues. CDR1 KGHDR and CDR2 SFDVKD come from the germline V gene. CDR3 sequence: CATGQGGYNEQFF. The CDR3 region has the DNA TGTGCCACAGGACAGGGGGGGTACAATGAGCAGTTCTTC.

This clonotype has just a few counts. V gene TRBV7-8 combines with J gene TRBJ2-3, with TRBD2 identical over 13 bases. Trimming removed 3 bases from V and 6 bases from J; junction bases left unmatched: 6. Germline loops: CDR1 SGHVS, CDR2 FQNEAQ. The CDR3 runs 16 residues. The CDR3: CASSLGLAGPRDTQYF. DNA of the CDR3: TGTGCCAGCAGCTTGGGACTAGCGGGGCCTCGGGATACGCAGTATTTT.

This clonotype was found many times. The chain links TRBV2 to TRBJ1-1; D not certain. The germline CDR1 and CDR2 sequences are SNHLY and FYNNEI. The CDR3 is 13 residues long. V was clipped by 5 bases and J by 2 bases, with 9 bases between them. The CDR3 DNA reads TGTGCCAGCAGTAAGGACGTTAACACTGAAGCTTTCTTT. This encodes CASSKDVNTEAFF.

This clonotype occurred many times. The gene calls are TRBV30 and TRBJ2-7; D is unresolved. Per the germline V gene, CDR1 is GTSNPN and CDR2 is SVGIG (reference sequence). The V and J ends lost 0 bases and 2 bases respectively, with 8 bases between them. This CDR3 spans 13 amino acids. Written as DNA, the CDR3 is TGTGCCTGGAGTGTAACTTGGCCCTACGAGCAGTACTTC. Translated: CAWSVTWPYEQYF.

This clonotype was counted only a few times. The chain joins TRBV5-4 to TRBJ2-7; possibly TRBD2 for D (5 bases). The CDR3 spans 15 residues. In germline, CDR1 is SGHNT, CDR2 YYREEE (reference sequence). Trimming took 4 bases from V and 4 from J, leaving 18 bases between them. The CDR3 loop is CASSPAGGLGYEQYF. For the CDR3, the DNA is TGTGCCAGCAGCCCCGCGGGTGGTCTGGGTTACGAGCAGTACTTC.

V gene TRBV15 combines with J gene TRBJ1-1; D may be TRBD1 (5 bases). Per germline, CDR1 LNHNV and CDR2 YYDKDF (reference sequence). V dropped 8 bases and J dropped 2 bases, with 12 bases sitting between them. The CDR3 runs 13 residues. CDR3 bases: TGTGCCACCGGGGGGACTGTAAACACTGAAGCTTTCTTT. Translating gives CATGGTVNTEAFF.

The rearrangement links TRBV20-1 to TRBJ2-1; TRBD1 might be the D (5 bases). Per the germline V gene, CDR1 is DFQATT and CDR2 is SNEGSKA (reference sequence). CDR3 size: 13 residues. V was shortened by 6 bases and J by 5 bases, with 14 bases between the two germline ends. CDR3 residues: CSARTQGNNEQFF. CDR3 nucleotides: TGCAGTGCCAGAACTCAGGGTAACAATGAGCAGTTCTTC.

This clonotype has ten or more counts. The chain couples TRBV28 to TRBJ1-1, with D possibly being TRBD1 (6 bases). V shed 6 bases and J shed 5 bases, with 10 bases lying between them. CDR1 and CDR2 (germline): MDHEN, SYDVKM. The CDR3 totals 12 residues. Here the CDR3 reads CASSQDRTEAFF. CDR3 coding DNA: TGTGCCAGCAGCCAGGACAGAACTGAAGCTTTCTTT.

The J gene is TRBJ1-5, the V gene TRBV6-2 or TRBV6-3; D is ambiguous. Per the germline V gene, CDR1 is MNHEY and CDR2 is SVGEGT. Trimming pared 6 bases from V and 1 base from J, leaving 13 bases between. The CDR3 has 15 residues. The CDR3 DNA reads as TGTGCCAGCAGCATTACCGGCGGGAGCAATCAGCCCCAGCATTTT. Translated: CASSITGGSNQPQHF.